The next 29 T cell receptor beta chains were all read from a single sample in a study of T cells in Graves' hyperthyroidism and ophthalmopathy. Researchers took RNA transcripts and amplified the TCR beta CDR3 regions from them. During a first-round RT-PCR of the TCR CDR3, the HTBI primer set was used. TCRdb itself ran the multiplex PCR reads through MiXCR, one entry per CDR3 protein. This sample has more than 350,000 distinct CDR3 sequences; nearly 15% occur once, and the top ten carry about 21%. Source material: blood. The receptors derive from a woman aged 60 to 75 with Graves' ophthalmopathy.

This clonotype was counted ten times or more. This chain joins TRBV20-1 and TRBJ2-7; 12 nucleotides agree with TRBD2. V lost 3 bases and J lost 3; bases outside the gene matches: 9. This CDR3 contains 16 residues. Germline-derived CDR1 and CDR2 are DFQATT and SNEGSKA (reference sequence). CDR3 sequence reads: CSARIGTSGRNYEQYF. CDR3 DNA: TGCAGTGCTAGGATTGGTACTAGCGGGAGGAACTACGAGCAGTACTTC.

The table lists this clonotype with many counts. The V gene is TRBV29-1, the J gene TRBJ2-3; 8 bases match TRBD2. Per germline, CDR1 SQVTM and CDR2 ANQGSEA. This CDR3 has 15 residues. The trim removed 3 bases at V and 0 bases at J, leaving 5 bases unmatched. The CDR3 is CSVDGLAGSTDTQYF. CDR3 nucleotide sequence: TGCAGCGTTGATGGGCTAGCGGGTAGCACAGATACGCAGTATTTT.

This clonotype was seen many times. This chain connects TRBV20-1 to TRBJ2-2; 7 bases are shared with TRBD1. Trimming at V came to 8 bases and at J to 0 bases, leaving 3 bases not matched to a gene. Per germline, CDR1 DFQATT and CDR2 SNEGSKA (reference sequence). The CDR3 has 13 residues. CDR3 DNA: TGCAGTTCCACAGGGGCGAACACCGGGGAGCTGTTTTTT. Translation gives CSSTGANTGELFF.

This clonotype has at least ten counts. This chain links TRBV2 with TRBJ2-3, with D maybe TRBD2 (7 bases). The CDR3 is 15 residues long. The germline V and J ends were trimmed by 8 bases and 3 bases, with 18 bases remaining between them. Germline V gives CDR1 SNHLY, CDR2 FYNNEI. The CDR3 DNA reads TGTGCCAGCTTCCCGAGGGGGACTACGACAGATACGCAGTATTTT. Residues: CASFPRGTTTDTQYF.

V and J are TRBV20-1 and TRBJ2-7; no reliable D call. Trimming removed 3 bases at V and 5 bases at J, with 17 bases between. CDR3 length: 14 amino acids. Germline assignment: CDR1 DFQATT and CDR2 SNEGSKA (reference sequence). The CDR3 here is CSASKDLPLHEQYF. Written as DNA, the CDR3 is TGCAGTGCTAGCAAGGACCTTCCTCTGCACGAGCAGTACTTC.

The chain links TRBV5-4 to TRBJ1-1; the D gene is possibly TRBD1 (6 bases). This CDR3 comprises 16 residues. Per germline, CDR1 SGHNT and CDR2 YYREEE (reference sequence). Deletions cut 6 bases from V and 1 base from J, with 19 bases between. CDR3 DNA: TGTGCCAGCATCCGTAATCCCGGGACAAAGAACACTGAAGCTTTCTTT. Its protein is CASIRNPGTKNTEAFF.

The chain joins TRBV28 to TRBJ2-1, with TRBD2 identical over 15 bases. The length of the CDR3 is 18 residues. Germline CDR1 MDHEN, CDR2 SYDVKM. After removal of 5 bases from V and 5 bases from J, the junction contained 10 bases not matched to a gene. DNA of the CDR3: TGTGCCAGCAGTCACGGGACTAGCGGGAGGTATCGAAACAATGAGCAGTTCTTC. Its translation is CASSHGTSGRYRNNEQFF.

This clonotype was counted at least ten times. The V and J genes are TRBV20-1 and TRBJ2-3; D call uncertain. Germline V CDR1 and CDR2: DFQATT, SNEGSKA (reference sequence). This CDR3 contains 11 residues. Here the CDR3 reads CGPSPGDTQYF. The CDR3 DNA reads as TGCGGGCCCAGCCCTGGCGATACGCAGTATTTT.

The CDR3 region has the DNA TGCAGTGCTAGAGATAGTGGAAACAATGAGCAGTTCTTC. This encodes CSARDSGNNEQFF. This sequence joins TRBV20-1 and TRBJ2-1, with D unresolved. The CDR3 length is 13 residues. CDR1 is DFQATT and CDR2 is SNEGSKA in the germline V gene (reference sequence). Trimming took 0 bases from V and 5 from J, leaving 8 bases between them.

This clonotype occurred many times. The chain uses TRBV7-8 and TRBJ2-7; D ambiguous. CDR1 is SGHVS, CDR2 FQNEAQ, per germline. With 2 bases removed from V and 2 bases from J, the gap between germline ends came to 16 bases. This CDR3 has 16 amino acids. Written as DNA, the CDR3 is TGTGCCAGCAGCTTAAGAAGAGGAACGCTAGCCTACGAGCAGTACTTC. Amino acid sequence: CASSLRRGTLAYEQYF.

Regarding this clonotype: One base away lies a much larger clone, so this may be a sequencing read error. The chain is built from TRBV6-1 and TRBJ2-1, with 7 bases that match TRBD1. This CDR3 comprises 14 residues. Looked up from germline, CDR1 is MNHNS and CDR2 is SASEGT. Losses at the gene ends were 10 bases for V and 5 bases for J; bases not matched to a gene: 11. CDR3 sequence: CANIPPGQNNEQFF. The CDR3 nucleotides are TGTGCCAACATCCCGCCGGGACAGAACAATGAGCAGTTCTTC.

This clonotype was seen repeatedly, ten times or more. This chain links TRBV30 with TRBJ1-4, with TRBD1 as a possible D gene (5 bases). V shed 2 bases and J shed 6 bases, with 10 bases lying between them. The CDR3 length is 13 residues. Per the germline V gene, CDR1 is GTSNPN and CDR2 is SVGIG (reference sequence). The DNA of the CDR3 is TGTGCCTGGAGTAAGGGGACGTATGAAAAACTGTTTTTT. It specifies CAWSKGTYEKLFF.

The sample holds a few counts of this clonotype. The chain employs TRBV29-1 and TRBJ2-1; 9 nucleotides line up with TRBD2. The CDR3 is 14 residues long. Per the germline V gene, CDR1 is SQVTM and CDR2 is ANQGSEA. V lost 6 bases to trimming and J lost 7 bases; unmatched junction nucleotides: 10. CDR3 amino acids: CSVAVAGVSNEQFF. The CDR3, as DNA: TGCAGCGTGGCGGTAGCGGGAGTATCAAATGAGCAGTTCTTC.

This clonotype was found a few times. V gene TRBV20-1 combines with J gene TRBJ2-7; D unclear. Trimming took off 5 bases at V and 2 bases at J, with 16 bases between the two ends. The CDR3 covers 14 residues. Germline lookup yields CDR1 DFQATT and CDR2 SNEGSKA (reference sequence). Written as DNA, the CDR3 is TGCAGTGCTGGAACCGGGTCCAAAACCTACGAGCAGTACTTC. Its translation is CSAGTGSKTYEQYF.

This rearrangement joins TRBV28 to TRBJ1-4, with 8 bases aligning to TRBD1. The ends lost 4 bases at V and 8 bases at J; junction bases unmatched: 6. Germline CDR1 MDHEN, CDR2 SYDVKM. The CDR3 spans 14 residues. CDR3 amino acids: CASSSTGAGEKLFF. The CDR3 DNA reads TGTGCCAGCAGTTCGACAGGGGCCGGCGAAAAACTGTTTTTT.

This clonotype was counted at least ten times. V and J are TRBV3-1 and TRBJ2-5, with 13 nucleotides matching TRBD2. With 1 base clipped from V and 6 bases from J, the junction kept 8 bases outside the gene matches. CDR3 size: 17 residues. CDR1 is LGHDT, CDR2 YNNKEL, per germline (reference sequence). The CDR3 here is CASSQAKGLAGLQTQYF. The CDR3 DNA is TGTGCCAGCAGCCAAGCTAAGGGACTAGCGGGATTGCAGACCCAGTACTTC.

The chain combines TRBV2 with TRBJ1-6, with D maybe TRBD1 (6 bases). There are 15 residues in the CDR3. CDR1 SNHLY and CDR2 FYNNEI come from the germline V gene. Trimming removed 6 bases at V and 7 bases at J, with 16 bases between. DNA of the CDR3: TGTGCCAGCAGCCCCCAGGGGTCAAACAATTCACCCCTCCACTTT. Translating it yields CASSPQGSNNSPLHF. Supplemented by reference TRBV2 and TRBJ1-6, the full variable domain reads EPEVTQTPSHQVTQMGQEVILRCVPISNHLYFYWYRQILGQKVEFLVSFYNNEISEKSEIFDDQFSVERPDGSNFTLKIRSTKLEDSAMYFCASSPQGSNNSPLHFGNGTRLTVT.

This clonotype was observed a few times. The chain has TRBV5-1 and TRBJ2-3; no definite D call. V was trimmed by 0 bases and J by 8 bases, leaving 22 bases between them. CDR3 length: 17 amino acids. CDR1 is SGHRS, CDR2 YFSETQ, per germline. CDR3 bases: TGCGCCAGCAGCTTGGGCCCGGACGGTTACGATTCGGGTACGCAGTATTTT. Encoded protein: CASSLGPDGYDSGTQYF.

This clonotype was picked up many times. CDR3 residues: CSASFRGEYNEQFF. The CDR3 coding sequence is TGCAGTGCTAGTTTCCGGGGGGAATACAATGAGCAGTTCTTC. The chain carries TRBV20-1 and TRBJ2-1, with 7 nucleotides matching TRBD2. The CDR3 covers 14 residues. With 3 bases clipped from V and 4 bases from J, the junction kept 6 bases outside the gene matches. Per the germline V gene, CDR1 is DFQATT and CDR2 is SNEGSKA (reference sequence).

This clonotype came up many times. The genes are TRBV6-2 or TRBV6-3 and TRBJ2-1; 9 positions agree with TRBD1. CDR3 length: 19 amino acids. Unmatched junction bases numbered 12, after V lost 3 bases and J lost 0 bases. Germline V gives CDR1 MNHEY, CDR2 SVGEGT. The CDR3, as DNA: TGTGCCAGCAGTTATCCGACCGGGACAGGGACGAGCTCCTACAATGAGCAGTTCTTC. Protein sequence: CASSYPTGTGTSSYNEQFF.

Only a few counts were recorded for this clonotype. This chain's CDR3 is CASRYDRAGEQYF. The CDR3 DNA reads TGTGCCAGCAGGTATGACAGGGCCGGCGAGCAGTACTTC. The rearrangement uses TRBV6-1 and TRBJ2-7; 7 nucleotides agree with TRBD1. CDR3 length: 13 amino acids. Trimming cost V 6 bases and J 6 bases; bases outside gene matches: 8. Germline-derived CDR1 and CDR2 are MNHNS and SASEGT.

This chain connects TRBV20-1 to TRBJ2-7, with 13 bases aligning to TRBD2. The ends lost 2 bases at V and 4 bases at J; junction bases unmatched: 2. Germline V gene lookup returns CDR1 DFQATT and CDR2 SNEGSKA (reference sequence). There are 14 residues in the CDR3. The CDR3 spells CSARPGLAGYEQYF. CDR3 nucleotides: TGCAGTGCTAGACCGGGACTAGCGGGATACGAGCAGTACTTC.

This clonotype has at least ten counts. This rearrangement joins TRBV12-3 or TRBV12-4 to TRBJ2-7; no clear D gene. This CDR3 has 13 residues. V was shortened by 3 bases and J by 0 bases, with 6 bases between the two germline ends. The CDR3 nucleotides are TGTGCCAGCAGTTTGGACCGCTCCTACGAGCAGTACTTC. Its translation is CASSLDRSYEQYF.

This clonotype has only a few counts. This may arise from a read error, as a much more abundant clone is one base away. The chain joins TRBV12-3 or TRBV12-4 to TRBJ2-5, with 8 bases identical to TRBD2. The J segment lost 0 bases and the V segment lost 7 bases, leaving 10 bases of the junction unmatched. This CDR3 has 16 residues. This CDR3 is CASMGGRILYQETQYF. The CDR3 DNA sequence: TGTGCCAGCATGGGCGGGAGGATCTTGTACCAAGAGACCCAGTACTTC.

This chain connects TRBV6-5 to TRBJ2-5, with 8 bases fitting TRBD1. CDR1 and CDR2 (germline): MNHEY, SVGAGI. The CDR3 covers 15 residues. The trim removed 0 bases at V and 7 bases at J, leaving 7 bases unmatched. The CDR3 sequence: CASSYSRTGSRTQYF. CDR3 coding DNA: TGTGCCAGCAGTTACTCGAGGACAGGGTCCCGGACCCAGTACTTC.

The genes are TRBV5-1 and TRBJ1-1, with no clear D. Trimming left V 0 bases short and J 7 bases short, with 7 bases between. The CDR3 extends over 12 amino acids. CDR1 and CDR2 from the germline V gene are SGHRS and YFSETQ. CDR3 in DNA: TGCGCCAGCAGCTTGGGGAAGGGTGAAGCTTTCTTT. It specifies CASSLGKGEAFF.

This clonotype has ten or more counts. This sequence joins TRBV28 and TRBJ2-5; weak D call: TRBD1 (6 bases). V lost 2 bases, J lost 4 bases, and 11 bases lay in between. This CDR3 has 14 residues. The V gene's germline CDR1 is MDHEN and CDR2 SYDVKM. CDR3 DNA sequence: TGTGCCAGCAGTTTAATGGGGGCAACAGAGACCCAGTACTTC. Translating gives CASSLMGATETQYF.

Many counts were recorded for this clonotype. CDR3 protein: CASSLLGPRNQPQHF. The CDR3 coding sequence is TGTGCCAGCAGTCTACTGGGCCCTCGCAATCAGCCCCAGCATTTT. The gene calls are TRBV12-3 or TRBV12-4 and TRBJ1-5; D gene uncertain. The CDR3 length is 15 residues. With 5 bases removed from V and 2 bases from J, the gap between germline ends came to 13 bases.

The chain links TRBV6-1 to TRBJ1-2; D unresolved. Trimming took 0 bases from V and 8 from J, leaving 16 bases between them. CDR1 and CDR2 (germline): MNHNS, SASEGT. The CDR3 is 15 residues long. The CDR3, as DNA: TGTGCCAGCAGTGAAGCGATAACGGGGTTCAACGGCTACACCTTC. The encoded protein is CASSEAITGFNGYTF.